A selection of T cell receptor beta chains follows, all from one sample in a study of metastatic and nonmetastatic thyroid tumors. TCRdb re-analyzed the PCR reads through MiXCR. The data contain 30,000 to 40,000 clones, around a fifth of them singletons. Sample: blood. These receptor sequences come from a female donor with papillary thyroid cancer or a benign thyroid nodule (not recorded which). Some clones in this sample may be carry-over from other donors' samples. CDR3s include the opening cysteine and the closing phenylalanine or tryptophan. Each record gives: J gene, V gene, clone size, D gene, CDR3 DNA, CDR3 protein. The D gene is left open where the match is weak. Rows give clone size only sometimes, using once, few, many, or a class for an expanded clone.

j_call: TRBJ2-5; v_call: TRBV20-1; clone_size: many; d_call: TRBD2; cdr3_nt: TGCAGTGCTAGCCCAGGGACTAGCGGGAGGGCCCAAGAGACCCAGTACTTC; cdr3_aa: CSASPGTSGRAQETQYF
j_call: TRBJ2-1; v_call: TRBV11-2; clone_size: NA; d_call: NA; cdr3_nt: TGTGCCAGCAGCCCCTGGGTGGTCTCTGGAAATGAGCAGTTCTTC; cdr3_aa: CASSPWVVSGNEQFF
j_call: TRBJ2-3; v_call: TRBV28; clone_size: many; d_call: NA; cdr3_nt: TGTGCCAGCAGCCTGGGACGGGGGGCGGGGAGCGGCACAGATACGCAGTATTTT; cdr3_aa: CASSLGRGAGSGTDTQYF
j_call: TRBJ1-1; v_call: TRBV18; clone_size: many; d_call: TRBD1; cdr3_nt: TGTGCCAGCTCACCAAACAGGGGAGCGTCTGAAGCTTTCTTT; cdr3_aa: CASSPNRGASEAFF
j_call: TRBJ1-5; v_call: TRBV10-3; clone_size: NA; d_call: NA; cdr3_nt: TGTGCCACCAGTGTCGGAGATACGCAGCATTTT; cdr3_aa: CATSVGDTQHF
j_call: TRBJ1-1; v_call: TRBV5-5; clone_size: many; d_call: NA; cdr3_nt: TGTGCCAGCAGCTTGGGAGGGGCGGGGGTCACTGAAGCTTTCTTT; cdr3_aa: CASSLGGAGVTEAFF
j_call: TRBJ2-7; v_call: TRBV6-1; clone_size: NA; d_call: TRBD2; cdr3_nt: TGTGCCAGCATACTAGCGGGAGAGGTGTACGAGCAGTACTTC; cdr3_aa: CASILAGEVYEQYF
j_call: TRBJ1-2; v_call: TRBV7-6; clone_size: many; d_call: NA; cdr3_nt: TGTGCCAGCAGCTTAGAATGGGTCCATGGCTACACCTTC; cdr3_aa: CASSLEWVHGYTF
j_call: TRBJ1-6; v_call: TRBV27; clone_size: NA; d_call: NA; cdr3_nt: TGTGCCAGCAGTTTATGGCAACCCCATAGTTCCTATAATTCACCCCTCCACTTT; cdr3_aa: CASSLWQPHSSYNSPLHF
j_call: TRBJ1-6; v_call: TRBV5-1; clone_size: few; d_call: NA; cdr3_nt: TGCGCCAGTAGGGCCCCGGGACGTTCACCCATCCACTTT; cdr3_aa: CASRAPGRSPIHF
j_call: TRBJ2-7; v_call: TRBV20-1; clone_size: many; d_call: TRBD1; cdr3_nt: TGCAGTGCTCCCCAGGACAGGAGTGACTACGAGCAGTACTTC; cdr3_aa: CSAPQDRSDYEQYF
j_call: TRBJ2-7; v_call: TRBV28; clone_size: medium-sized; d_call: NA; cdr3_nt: TGTGCCAGCGCAGCCCCCGGCTACGAGCAGTACTTC; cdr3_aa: CASAAPGYEQYF
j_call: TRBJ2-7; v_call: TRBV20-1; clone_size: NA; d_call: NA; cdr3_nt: TGCAGTTCTATCCCAGGGTTCGACGAGCAGTACTTC; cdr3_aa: CSSIPGFDEQYF
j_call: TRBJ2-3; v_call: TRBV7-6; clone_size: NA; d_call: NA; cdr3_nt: TGTGCCAGCAGCTCTAGGATAACAGATACGCAGTATTTT; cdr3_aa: CASSSRITDTQYF
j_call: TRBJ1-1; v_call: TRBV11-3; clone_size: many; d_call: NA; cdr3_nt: TGTGCCAGCAGCTTGGGCAGGACTGAAGCTTTCTTT; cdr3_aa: CASSLGRTEAFF
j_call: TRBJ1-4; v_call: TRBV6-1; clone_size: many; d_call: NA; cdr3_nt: TGTGCCAGCAGCCCCAGGGGTTTAACTGCAACTAATGAAAAACTGTTTTTT; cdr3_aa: CASSPRGLTATNEKLFF
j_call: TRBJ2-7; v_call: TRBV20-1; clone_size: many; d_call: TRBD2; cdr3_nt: TGCAGTGCTAGAGATGGGCGGGGGGACGAGCAGTACTTC; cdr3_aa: CSARDGRGDEQYF
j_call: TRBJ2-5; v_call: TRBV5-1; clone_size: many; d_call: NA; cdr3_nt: TGCGCCAGCAGCCTTAGCCCCGACCAAGAGACCCAGTACTTC; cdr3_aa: CASSLSPDQETQYF
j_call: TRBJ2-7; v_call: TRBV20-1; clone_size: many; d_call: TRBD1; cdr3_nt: TGCAGCCCAAACGACAGGGGTAAGGGCGAGCAGTACTTC; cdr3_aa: CSPNDRGKGEQYF
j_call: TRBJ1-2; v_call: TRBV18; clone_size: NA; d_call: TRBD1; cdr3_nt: TGTGCCAGCTCACGGGGACAGGGGCCCAACTATGGCTACACCTTC; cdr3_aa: CASSRGQGPNYGYTF
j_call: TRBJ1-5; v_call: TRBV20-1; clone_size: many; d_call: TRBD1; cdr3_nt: TGCAGTGCCAGGACAGGGGGCAAGCCCCAGCATTTT; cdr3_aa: CSARTGGKPQHF
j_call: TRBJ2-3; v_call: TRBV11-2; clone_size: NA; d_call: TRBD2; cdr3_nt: TGTGCCAGCAGCCGACTAGCGGGAGGGGGCACAGATACGCAGTATTTT; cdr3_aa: CASSRLAGGGTDTQYF
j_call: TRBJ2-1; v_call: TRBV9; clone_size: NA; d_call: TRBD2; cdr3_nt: TGTGCCAGCAGCGTAGTATATGGGGCAGCGGGAGCGGTTGTTGAGCAGTTCTTC; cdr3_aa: CASSVVYGAAGAVVEQFF
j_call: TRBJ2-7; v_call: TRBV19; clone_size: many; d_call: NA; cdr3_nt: TGTGCCAGTAGTATGGGCGGGATTTCCTTCGAGCAGTACTTC; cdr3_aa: CASSMGGISFEQYF
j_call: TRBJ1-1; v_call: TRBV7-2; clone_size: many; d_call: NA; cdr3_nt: TGTGCCAGCAGCTTTTTGGGGGGGCCAGCTTTCTTT; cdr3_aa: CASSFLGGPAFF
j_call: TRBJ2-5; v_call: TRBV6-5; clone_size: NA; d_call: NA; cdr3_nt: TGTGCCAGCAGTTACGGCGTAGGGAAAGAGACCCAGTACTTC; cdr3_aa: CASSYGVGKETQYF
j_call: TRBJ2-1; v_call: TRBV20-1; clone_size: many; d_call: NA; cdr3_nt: TGCAGTGATAAGAACGAGCAGTTCTTC; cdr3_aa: CSDKNEQFF
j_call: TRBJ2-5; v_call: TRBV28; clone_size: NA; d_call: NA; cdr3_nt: TGTGCCAGCATTACCGTAGGTGGGACATCGGGTACCCAGTACTTC; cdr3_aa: CASITVGGTSGTQYF
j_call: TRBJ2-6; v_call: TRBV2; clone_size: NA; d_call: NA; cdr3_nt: TGTGCCAGACAAGACCGCCCCTGGGCCAACTTCCTGACTTTC; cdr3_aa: CARQDRPWANFLTF
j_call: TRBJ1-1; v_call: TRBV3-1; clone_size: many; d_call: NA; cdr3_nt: TGTGCCAGCAGCCAAGGTATGGGGGGACAGAACACTGAAGCTTTCTTT; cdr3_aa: CASSQGMGGQNTEAFF
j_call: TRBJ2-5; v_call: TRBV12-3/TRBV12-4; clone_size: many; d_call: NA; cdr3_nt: TGTGCCAGCAGTTTACCTAGTACCCAAGAGACCCAGTACTTC; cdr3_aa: CASSLPSTQETQYF
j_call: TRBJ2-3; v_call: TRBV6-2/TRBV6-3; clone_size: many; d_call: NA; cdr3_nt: TGTGCCAGCAGTTATCCGGGCGGGGTCACAGATACGCAGTATTTT; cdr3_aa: CASSYPGGVTDTQYF
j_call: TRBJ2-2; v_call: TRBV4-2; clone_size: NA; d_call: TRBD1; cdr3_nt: TGTGCCAGCAGCCCGTCCCCGGGACAGGGGCTAGCAGGTGGCACCGGGGAGCTGTTTTTT; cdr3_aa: CASSPSPGQGLAGGTGELFF
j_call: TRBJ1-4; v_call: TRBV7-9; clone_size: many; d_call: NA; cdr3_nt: TGTGCCAGCAGTCCTTACACAGGGTATCAGGCTAATGAAAAACTGTTTTTT; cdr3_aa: CASSPYTGYQANEKLFF
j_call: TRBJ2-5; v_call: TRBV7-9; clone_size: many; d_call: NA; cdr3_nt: TGTGCCAGCAGCTACTCCGGGGAGACCCAGTACTTC; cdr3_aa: CASSYSGETQYF
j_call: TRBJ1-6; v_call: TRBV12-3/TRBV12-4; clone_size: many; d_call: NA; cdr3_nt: TGTGCCAGCAGAAATTCACCCCTCCACTTT; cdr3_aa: CASRNSPLHF
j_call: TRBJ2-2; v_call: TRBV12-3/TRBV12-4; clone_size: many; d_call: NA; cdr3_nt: TGTGCCAGCAGAGAGGGGTTGGCCGGGGAGCTGTTTTTT; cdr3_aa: CASREGLAGELFF
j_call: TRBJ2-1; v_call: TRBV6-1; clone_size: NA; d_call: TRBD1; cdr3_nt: TGTGCCAGCAGTGACTTAGGGACAGGGAATAATGAGCAGTTCTTC; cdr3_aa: CASSDLGTGNNEQFF
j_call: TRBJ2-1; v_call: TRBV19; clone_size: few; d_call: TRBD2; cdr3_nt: TGTGCCAGTAGGGAGGGAGGGCCTCAGGAGCAGTTCTTC; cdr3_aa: CASREGGPQEQFF
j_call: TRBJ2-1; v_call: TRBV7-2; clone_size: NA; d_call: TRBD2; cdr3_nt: TGTGCCAGCAGACCCCGGTGGGGGGAGGGATACAATGAGCAGTTCTTC; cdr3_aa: CASRPRWGEGYNEQFF
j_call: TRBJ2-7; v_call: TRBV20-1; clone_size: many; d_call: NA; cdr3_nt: TGCAGTCCGGGACGGGCGTACGAGCAGTACTTC; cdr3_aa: CSPGRAYEQYF